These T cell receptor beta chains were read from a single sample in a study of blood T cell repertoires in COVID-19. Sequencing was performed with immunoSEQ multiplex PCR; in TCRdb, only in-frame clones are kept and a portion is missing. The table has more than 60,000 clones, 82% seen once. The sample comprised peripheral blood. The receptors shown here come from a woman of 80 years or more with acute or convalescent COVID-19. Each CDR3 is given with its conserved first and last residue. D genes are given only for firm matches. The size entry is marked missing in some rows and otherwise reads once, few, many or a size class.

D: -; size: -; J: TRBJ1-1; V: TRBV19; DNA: TGTGCCAAAAGGGGAACGCACAGGGAGAACACTGAAGCTTTCTTT; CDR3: CAKRGTHRENTEAFF
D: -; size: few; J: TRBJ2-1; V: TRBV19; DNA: TGTGCCAGTAGTATGAGGGGGAGTAATGAGCAGTTCTTC; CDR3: CASSMRGSNEQFF
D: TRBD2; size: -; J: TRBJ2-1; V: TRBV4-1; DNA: TGCGCCAGCAGCCAAGAGCCGGGACTAGTAGTCTCTGAGCAGTTCTTC; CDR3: CASSQEPGLVVSEQFF
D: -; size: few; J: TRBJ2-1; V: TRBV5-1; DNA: TGCGCCAGCAGCTTGGAGTATGGCAGGGCTTTGGATGAGCAGTTCTTC; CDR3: CASSLEYGRALDEQFF
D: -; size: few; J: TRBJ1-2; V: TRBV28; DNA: TGTGCCAGCAGTTCATCTAACTATGGCTACACCTTC; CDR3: CASSSSNYGYTF
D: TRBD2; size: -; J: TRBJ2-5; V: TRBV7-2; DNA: TGTGCCAGCAGCGAAACTAGCGCGGGGCGGGAGACCCAGTACTTC; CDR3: CASSETSAGRETQYF
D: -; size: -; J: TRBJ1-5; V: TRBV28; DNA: TGTGCCAGCAGTCGACAGGCGCCTAATCAGCCCCAGCATTTT; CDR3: CASSRQAPNQPQHF
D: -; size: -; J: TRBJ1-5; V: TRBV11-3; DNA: TGTGGCCTAAATCAGCCCCAGCATTTT; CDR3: CGLNQPQHF
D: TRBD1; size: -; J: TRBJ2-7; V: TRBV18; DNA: TGTGCCAGCTCACCTGGGACAGGGATCTACGAGCAGTACTTC; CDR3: CASSPGTGIYEQYF
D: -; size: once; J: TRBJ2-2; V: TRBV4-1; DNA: TGCGCCAGCAGCCAAGTTCTCCAGGGTAGGGGGGAGCTGTTTTTT; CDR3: CASSQVLQGRGELFF
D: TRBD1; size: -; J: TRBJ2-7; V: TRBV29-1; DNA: TGCAGCGTTGAAGTCCCGACGACAGGGGCCCCAGGTAGGCAGTACTTC; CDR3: CSVEVPTTGAPGRQYF
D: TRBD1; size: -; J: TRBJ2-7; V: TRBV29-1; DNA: TGCAGCGTTGAAGATGGGGGGACAGGGAACTACGAGCAGTACTTC; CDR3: CSVEDGGTGNYEQYF
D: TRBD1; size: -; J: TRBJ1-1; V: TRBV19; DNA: TGTGCCAGTAGTCTGACGGGACAGGGTATGGCTTTCTTT; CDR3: CASSLTGQGMAFF
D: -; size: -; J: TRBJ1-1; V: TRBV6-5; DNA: TGTGCCAGCAGTTCCTCCGGGGGTCAACACCGGGAAGCTTTCTTT; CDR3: CASSSSGGQHREAFF
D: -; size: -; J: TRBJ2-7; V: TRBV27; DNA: TGTGCCAGCAGGCTCAGCGGCCCCCAAGGGTACTTCGAGCAGTACTTC; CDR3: CASRLSGPQGYFEQYF
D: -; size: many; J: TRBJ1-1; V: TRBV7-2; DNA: TGTGCCAGCAAGAGCCCGAACACTGAAGCTTTCTTT; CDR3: CASKSPNTEAFF
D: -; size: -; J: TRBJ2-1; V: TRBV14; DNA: TGTGCCAGCAGCCGAGGGCTTGGGACTCTCTCCTACAATGAGCAGTTCTTC; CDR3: CASSRGLGTLSYNEQFF
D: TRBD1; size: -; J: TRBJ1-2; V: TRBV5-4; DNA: TGTGCCAGCAGCCTGGGACAGAACTATGGCTACACCTTC; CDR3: CASSLGQNYGYTF
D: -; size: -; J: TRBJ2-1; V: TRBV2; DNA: TGTGCCAGCAGTGAGTCTCTAGCGAGACAGTTCTTC; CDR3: CASSESLARQFF
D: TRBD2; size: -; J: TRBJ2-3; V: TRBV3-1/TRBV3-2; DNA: TGTGCCAGCAGCCAAGGTGGCGGGAGTACAGATACGCAGTATTTT; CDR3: CASSQGGGSTDTQYF
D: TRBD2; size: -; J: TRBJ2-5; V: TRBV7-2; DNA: TGTGCCAGCAGCTTATTGGGACTAGGTCAAGAGACCCAGTACTTC; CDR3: CASSLLGLGQETQYF
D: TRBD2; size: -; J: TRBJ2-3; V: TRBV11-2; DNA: TGTGCCAGCAGCACCCAAGCGGGGGGGACAGATACGCAGTATTTT; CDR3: CASSTQAGGTDTQYF
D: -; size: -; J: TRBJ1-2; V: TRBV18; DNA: TGTGCCAGCTCACCATTCAGGGATGGCTACACCTTC; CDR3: CASSPFRDGYTF
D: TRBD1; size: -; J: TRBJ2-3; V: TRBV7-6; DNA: TGTGCCAGCAGCCAGCAGGGGGAGAGGCTCACAGATACGCAGTATTTT; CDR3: CASSQQGERLTDTQYF
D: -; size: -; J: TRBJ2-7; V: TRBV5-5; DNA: TGTGCCAGCAGCCCACCCACCAGACTCCAAACTTACGAGCAGTACTTC; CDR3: CASSPPTRLQTYEQYF
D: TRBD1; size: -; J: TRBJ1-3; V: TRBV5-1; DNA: TGCGCCAGCAGCTCCGGGACAGGGGGAGGAAACACCATATATTTT; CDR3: CASSSGTGGGNTIYF
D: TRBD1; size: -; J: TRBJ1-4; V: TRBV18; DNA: TGTGCCAGCTCACAAGCAGGACAGGTTACTAATGAAAAACTGTTTTTT; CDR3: CASSQAGQVTNEKLFF
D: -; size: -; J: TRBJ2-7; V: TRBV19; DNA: TGTGCCAGTAGTATCAGTACAGGGTGGTCCTCCTACGAGCAGTACTTC; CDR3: CASSISTGWSSYEQYF
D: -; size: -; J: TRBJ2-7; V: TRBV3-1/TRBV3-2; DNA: TGTGCCAGCAGCCAGGGTGACAACGAGCAGTACTTC; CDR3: CASSQGDNEQYF
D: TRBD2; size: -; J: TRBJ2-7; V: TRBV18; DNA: TGTGCCAGCTCACTTGGACTAGCGGTAGATTACGAGCAGTACTTC; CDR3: CASSLGLAVDYEQYF
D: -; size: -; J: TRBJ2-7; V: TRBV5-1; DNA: TGCGCCAGCAGCTTGACTAGTGCCTACGAGCAGTACTTC; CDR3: CASSLTSAYEQYF
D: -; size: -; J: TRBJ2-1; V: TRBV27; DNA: TGTGCCAGCAGTAAGATGGCGGCCTACAATGAGCAGTTCTTC; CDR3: CASSKMAAYNEQFF
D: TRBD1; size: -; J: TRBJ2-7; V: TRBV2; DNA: TGTGCCAGCAGTCGGACAGGTCTCTCCTACGAGCAGTACTTC; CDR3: CASSRTGLSYEQYF
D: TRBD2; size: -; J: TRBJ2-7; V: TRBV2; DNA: TGTGCCAGCAGTGAATCTACTAGCGGGAGGACCTACGAGCAGTACTTC; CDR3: CASSESTSGRTYEQYF
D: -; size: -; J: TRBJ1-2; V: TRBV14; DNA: TGTGCCAGCAGTCCAGGACTCCTCTATGGCTACACCTTC; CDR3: CASSPGLLYGYTF
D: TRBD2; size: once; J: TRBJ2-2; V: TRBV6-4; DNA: TGTGCCAGCCGTCCGCGAGCGGGGGGCTTCGCGAACACCGGGGAGCTGTTTTTT; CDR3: CASRPRAGGFANTGELFF
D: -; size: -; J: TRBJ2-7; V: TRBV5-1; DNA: TGCGCCAGCAGCTTCAGGGGAGAAAACTACGAGCAGTACTTC; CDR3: CASSFRGENYEQYF
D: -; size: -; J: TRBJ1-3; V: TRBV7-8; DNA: TGTGCCAGCAGCTTATTTGGGCAGCAGGCAGGAAACACCATATATTTT; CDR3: CASSLFGQQAGNTIYF
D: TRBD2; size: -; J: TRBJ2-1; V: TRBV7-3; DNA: TGTGCCAGCAGCTTAGGCCCCACTAGCGGGAGTTACAATGAGCAGTTCTTC; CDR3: CASSLGPTSGSYNEQFF
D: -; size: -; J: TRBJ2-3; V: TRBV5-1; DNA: TGCGCCAGCAGCCAAGAGGGCATTTTCACAGATACGCAGTATTTT; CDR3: CASSQEGIFTDTQYF
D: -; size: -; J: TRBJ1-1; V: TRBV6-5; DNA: TGTGCCGAACAGGGTCAGAACACTGAAGCTTTCTTT; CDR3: CAEQGQNTEAFF
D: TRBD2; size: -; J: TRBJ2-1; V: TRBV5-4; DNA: TGTGCCAGCAGCTTGGGGACTAGCGGGAGATTGGGGGACAATGAGCAGTTCTTC; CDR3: CASSLGTSGRLGDNEQFF
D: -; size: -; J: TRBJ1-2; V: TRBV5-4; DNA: TGTGCCAGCAGCTTGGCCGCCCCGCGGGACGGGCTTAACTATGGCTACACCTTC; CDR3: CASSLAAPRDGLNYGYTF
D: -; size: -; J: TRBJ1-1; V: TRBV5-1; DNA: TGCGCCAGCAGCTCCCAGGTTCCGAACACTGAAGCTTTCTTT; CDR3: CASSSQVPNTEAFF
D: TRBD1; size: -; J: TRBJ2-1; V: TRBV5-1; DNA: TGCGCCAGCAGCTCCACAGGGGGCTACTCCTACAATGAGCAGTTCTTC; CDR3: CASSSTGGYSYNEQFF
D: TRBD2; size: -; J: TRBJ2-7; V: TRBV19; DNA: TGTGCCAGTAGTATAGGCCCCCGGGGGGGGCAGTCCTACGAGCAGTACTTC; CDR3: CASSIGPRGGQSYEQYF
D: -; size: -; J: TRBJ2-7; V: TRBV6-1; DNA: TGTGCCAGCAGTGAACTGTTGCGGAACTCCTACGAGCAGTACTTC; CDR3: CASSELLRNSYEQYF
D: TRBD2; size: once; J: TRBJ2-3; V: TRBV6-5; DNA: TGTGCCAGCATCCCTTGGGAGGGGTCATACGATACGCAGTATTTT; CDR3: CASIPWEGSYDTQYF
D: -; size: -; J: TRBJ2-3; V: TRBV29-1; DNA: TGCAGCCATAAAACAGGGATGACAGATACGCAGTATTTT; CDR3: CSHKTGMTDTQYF
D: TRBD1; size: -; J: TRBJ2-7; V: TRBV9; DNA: TGTGCCAGCAGCGTAGATGGTAGGACAGGGCTACTATACGAGCAGTACTTC; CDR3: CASSVDGRTGLLYEQYF
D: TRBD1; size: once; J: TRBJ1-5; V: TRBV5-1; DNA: TGCGCCAGCAGCTCCGGACAGGCTAATCAGCCCCAGCATTTT; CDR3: CASSSGQANQPQHF
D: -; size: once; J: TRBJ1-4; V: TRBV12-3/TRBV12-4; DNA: TGTGCCAGCAGTTTTCTAGGACAGGAAAAACTGTTTTTT; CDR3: CASSFLGQEKLFF
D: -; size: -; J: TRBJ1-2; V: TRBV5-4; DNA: TGTGCCAGCAGGAAAAACCTTAGGGCAGGGGAATTTCAGACCTTC; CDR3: CASRKNLRAGEFQTF
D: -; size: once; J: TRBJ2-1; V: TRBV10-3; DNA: TGTGCCATCAGTGGGACTGCCAGCTCCTACAATGAGCAGTTCTTC; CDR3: CAISGTASSYNEQFF